The clone carrying this TCR beta chain was seen a handful of times. As yet, its antigen is unknown. This entry belongs to a study of cytomegalovirus exposure and HLA in healthy donors. Study conclusions and caveats: In an earlier analysis, productive rearrangement rates for most beta V segments clustered near 87% or 30%.

Primers included in the PCR were 60 Vbeta and 13 Jbeta primers. Generated by immunoSEQ multiplex PCR, the TCRdb table keeps only in-frame clones and is missing some. The sample shows some 200,000 clones, roughly 80% of them seen only once. This CDR3 has 14 residues. CDR1 and CDR2 from the germline V gene are KGHSH and LQKENI. Trimming removed 4 bases at V and 3 bases at J, with 12 bases between. The sample comprised PBMCs. The rearrangement joins TRBV18 to TRBJ1-1, with a weak D call TRBD1 (5 bases). The source is a woman aged 25 to 45 in good health and CMV-seronegative. The CDR3 DNA is TGTGCCAGCTCACATAATCGCAGGGACACTGAAGCTTTCTTT. Amino acids: CASSHNRRDTEAFF.